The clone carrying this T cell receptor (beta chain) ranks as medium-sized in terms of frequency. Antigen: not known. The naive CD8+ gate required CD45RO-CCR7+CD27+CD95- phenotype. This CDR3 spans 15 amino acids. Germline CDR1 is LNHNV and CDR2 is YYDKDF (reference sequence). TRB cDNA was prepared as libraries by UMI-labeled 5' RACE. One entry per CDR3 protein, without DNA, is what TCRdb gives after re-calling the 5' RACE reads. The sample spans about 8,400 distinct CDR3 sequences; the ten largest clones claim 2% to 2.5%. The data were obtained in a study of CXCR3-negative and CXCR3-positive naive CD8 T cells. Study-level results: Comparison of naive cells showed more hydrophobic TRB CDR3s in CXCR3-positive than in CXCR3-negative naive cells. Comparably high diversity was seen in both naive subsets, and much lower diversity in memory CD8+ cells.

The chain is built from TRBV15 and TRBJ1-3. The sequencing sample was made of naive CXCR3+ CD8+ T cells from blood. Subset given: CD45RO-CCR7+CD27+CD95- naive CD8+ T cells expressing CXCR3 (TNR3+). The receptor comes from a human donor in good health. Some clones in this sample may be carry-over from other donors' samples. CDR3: CATSRDLGSGNTIYF. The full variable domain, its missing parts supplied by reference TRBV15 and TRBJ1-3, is DAMVIQNPRYQVTQFGKPVTLSCSQTLNHNVMYWYQQKSSQAPKLLFHYYDKDFNNEADTPDNFQSRRPNTSFCFLDIRSPGLGDTAMYLCATSRDLGSGNTIYFGEGSWLTVV.